These T cell receptor beta chains were read from a single sample in a study of T cell responses to AZD1222 COVID-19 vaccine. Method: immunoSEQ multiplex PCR; TCRdb's copy keeps in-frame clones and lacks some. The table shows about 63,000 clones, with approximately 85% occurring only once. The sample in question was peripheral blood, obtained on day 0 of AZD1222 vaccination. Every receptor here comes from an adult in good health. The CDR3 runs from the conserved cysteine through the conserved F or W. The order of the fields is clone size, J gene, D gene, V gene, CDR3 protein, CDR3 DNA. The D gene is left open where the match is weak. Clone size, where shown, is once, few, many, or a class for clones that have expanded.

>-|TRBJ1-1|-|TRBV5-1
CASSLAPSNTEAFF
TGCGCCAGCAGCTTGGCCCCTTCGAACACTGAAGCTTTCTTT
>once|TRBJ2-3|TRBD2|TRBV7-9
CASSFTSGADTQYF
TGTGCCAGCAGCTTTACTAGCGGTGCAGATACGCAGTATTTT
>-|TRBJ1-6|TRBD1|TRBV9
CASSAGQGINSPLHF
TGTGCCAGCAGCGCTGGACAGGGGATTAATTCACCCCTCCACTTT
>-|TRBJ1-5|TRBD1|TRBV7-9
CASSSDRGHNQPQHF
TGTGCCAGCAGCTCGGACAGGGGTCATAATCAGCCCCAGCATTTT
>-|TRBJ2-2|-|TRBV7-3
CASSPQGYTGELFF
TGTGCCAGCAGCCCACAGGGATACACCGGGGAGCTGTTTTTT
>-|TRBJ2-5|TRBD1|TRBV11-1
CASSRDRYQETQYF
TGTGCCAGCAGCCGGGACAGATACCAAGAGACCCAGTACTTC
>-|TRBJ2-2|-|TRBV28
CASSSYGRATGELFF
TGTGCCAGCAGTTCCTATGGTCGAGCCACCGGGGAGCTGTTTTTT
>-|TRBJ2-1|-|TRBV5-1
CASGQVRGAGRNEQFF
TGCGCCAGCGGACAAGTAAGGGGGGCCGGTAGAAATGAGCAGTTCTTC
>-|TRBJ1-5|-|TRBV3-1/TRBV3-2
CASNQVWVNSNQPQHF
TGTGCCAGCAACCAAGTATGGGTTAATAGCAATCAGCCCCAGCATTTT
>-|TRBJ2-1|-|TRBV4-2
CASSQDGGTVLNEQFF
TGTGCCAGCAGCCAAGATGGGGGGACAGTTTTAAATGAGCAGTTCTTC
>-|TRBJ1-5|-|TRBV27
CASSLRAANQPQHF
TGTGCCAGCAGTTTAAGGGCTGCGAATCAGCCCCAGCATTTT
>-|TRBJ2-6|-|TRBV15
CATSRVGSGANVLTF
TGTGCCACCAGCAGAGTGGGTTCTGGGGCCAACGTCCTGACTTTC
>-|TRBJ2-7|-|TRBV4-2
CASSQDLRGQLFYEQYF
TGTGCCAGCAGCCAAGATCTTAGAGGACAGCTTTTCTACGAGCAGTACTTC
>-|TRBJ2-7|-|TRBV5-1
CASSLAVPQGEQYF
TGCGCCAGCAGCTTGGCGGTCCCTCAAGGGGAGCAGTACTTC
>few|TRBJ1-2|TRBD1|TRBV5-6
CASSLSGGRDYGYTF
TGTGCCAGCAGCTTGTCAGGGGGGCGAGACTATGGCTACACCTTC
>-|TRBJ2-7|-|TRBV13
CASSLDGASYEQYF
TGTGCCAGCAGCTTAGATGGGGCTTCCTACGAGCAGTACTTC
>-|TRBJ1-1|TRBD1|TRBV28
CASSPASGGGYTEAFF
TGTGCCAGCAGTCCAGCCTCAGGGGGAGGGTACACTGAAGCTTTCTTT
>-|TRBJ1-2|TRBD1|TRBV7-9
CASSSTGTDSSYGYTF
TGTGCCAGCAGCTCTACCGGGACAGATTCCTCCTATGGCTACACCTTC
>-|TRBJ2-1|-|TRBV7-6
CASSLNRNNEQFF
TGTGCCAGCAGCTTAAATCGGAACAATGAGCAGTTCTTC
>-|TRBJ1-2|-|TRBV15
CATSRYDKGGEGYTF
TGTGCCACCAGCAGATACGATAAGGGGGGCGAAGGCTACACCTTC
>-|TRBJ1-2|-|TRBV5-1
CASIPGSGESGYTF
TGCGCCAGCATCCCGGGGTCAGGGGAGAGTGGCTACACCTTC
>-|TRBJ1-5|TRBD1|TRBV2
CASSVGQRNQPQHF
TGTGCCAGCAGTGTGGGACAGCGCAATCAGCCCCAGCATTTT
>-|TRBJ2-1|-|TRBV11-3
CASSLDMRSSYNEQFF
TGTGCCAGCAGCTTAGATATGAGGAGCTCCTACAATGAGCAGTTCTTC
>-|TRBJ1-1|TRBD1|TRBV5-4
CASSLLGQGSEAFF
TGTGCCAGCAGCTTATTGGGACAGGGTTCTGAAGCTTTCTTT
>-|TRBJ2-3|TRBD2|TRBV3-1/TRBV3-2
CASSQVAGGSANTQYF
TGTGCCAGCAGCCAAGTGGCGGGGGGGTCCGCAAATACGCAGTATTTT
>-|TRBJ2-7|TRBD1|TRBV18
CASSPMGQGTYEQYF
TGTGCCAGCTCACCAATGGGACAGGGGACTTACGAGCAGTACTTC
>-|TRBJ2-3|TRBD2|TRBV13
CASSYQRGASRNTQYF
TGTGCCAGCAGCTACCAGCGGGGGGCCTCGCGAAATACGCAGTATTTT
>-|TRBJ2-2|-|TRBV7-9
CASPPLRAGELFF
TGTGCCAGCCCTCCCCTTAGGGCCGGGGAGCTGTTTTTT
>-|TRBJ1-1|-|TRBV19
CASSTSTGLEAFF
TGTGCCAGTAGTACTTCGACAGGACTTGAAGCTTTCTTT
>-|TRBJ2-7|-|TRBV7-8
CASSLARIGLSYEQYF
TGTGCCAGCAGCTTAGCGCGTATAGGGCTGTCCTACGAGCAGTACTTC
>-|TRBJ1-1|-|TRBV6-6
CASTPRDTNTEAFF
TGTGCCAGCACCCCCCGGGACACCAACACTGAAGCTTTCTTT
>-|TRBJ2-3|TRBD1|TRBV27
CASRKTGGPSTDTQYF
TGTGCCAGCAGAAAAACAGGGGGCCCCAGCACAGATACGCAGTATTTT
>-|TRBJ2-5|TRBD1|TRBV12-5
CASGLRTGFQETQYF
TGTGCTAGTGGTTTGAGGACAGGGTTCCAAGAGACCCAGTACTTC
>-|TRBJ1-4|-|TRBV3-1/TRBV3-2
CASSLGGSREKLFF
TGTGCCAGCAGCCTAGGAGGGTCTCGTGAAAAACTGTTTTTT
>-|TRBJ2-5|-|TRBV27
CASSRPGKETQYF
TGTGCCAGCAGTCGCCCGGGGAAAGAGACCCAGTACTTC
>-|TRBJ2-5|TRBD2|TRBV4-2
CASSPGTSGDETQYF
TGTGCCAGCAGCCCGGGGACTAGCGGGGATGAGACCCAGTACTTC
>-|TRBJ1-2|-|TRBV12-3/TRBV12-4
CASSLSTPYGYTF
TGTGCCAGCAGTTTATCCACCCCATATGGCTACACCTTC
>-|TRBJ2-5|-|TRBV7-9
CASTPMETQYF
TGTGCCAGCACGCCTATGGAGACCCAGTACTTC
>-|TRBJ1-1|TRBD1|TRBV7-3
CASSFTGVAEAFF
TGTGCCAGCAGCTTCACAGGGGTTGCTGAAGCTTTCTTT
>-|TRBJ1-1|-|TRBV29-1
CSVSGGTEAFF
TGCAGCGTGAGCGGGGGCACTGAAGCTTTCTTT
>-|TRBJ1-2|-|TRBV19
CASTWDRTGGYTF
TGTGCCAGTACTTGGGACCGCACTGGAGGCTACACCTTC
>once|TRBJ1-4|-|TRBV27
CASSIQGANEKLFF
TGTGCCAGCAGTATTCAGGGTGCTAATGAAAAACTGTTTTTT
>-|TRBJ1-2|TRBD1|TRBV12-3/TRBV12-4
CASSLQGAVGYTF
TGTGCCAGCAGCCTCCAGGGGGCGGTTGGCTACACCTTC
>-|TRBJ1-4|TRBD1|TRBV27
CASMRGRDRGERIGKLFF
TGTGCCAGCATGCGCGGACGGGACAGGGGAGAAAGAATTGGAAAACTGTTTTTT
>-|TRBJ2-2|TRBD2|TRBV4-2
CASSQDTGLAGGGELFF
TGTGCCAGCAGCCAAGATACGGGACTAGCGGGCGGCGGGGAGCTGTTTTTT
>-|TRBJ1-5|-|TRBV2
CASSDPQLNNQPQHF
TGTGCCAGCAGTGACCCCCAGCTAAACAATCAGCCCCAGCATTTT
>few|TRBJ1-1|TRBD1|TRBV7-3
CASSPGQGEAFF
TGTGCCAGCAGCCCCGGACAGGGGGAAGCTTTCTTT
>-|TRBJ1-2|-|TRBV19
CASSMGGGWNYGYTF
TGTGCCAGTAGTATGGGTGGAGGATGGAACTATGGCTACACCTTC
>-|TRBJ2-7|TRBD1|TRBV23-1
CASFPYGTASYEQYF
TGCGCCAGTTTCCCCTACGGGACAGCATCCTACGAGCAGTACTTC
>-|TRBJ1-6|TRBD1|TRBV5-1
CASSRQGRTDSPLHF
TGCGCCAGCAGCAGACAGGGGAGGACCGATTCACCCCTCCACTTT
>few|TRBJ1-3|-|TRBV27
CASSLGAFSGNTIYF
TGTGCCAGCAGTCTGGGAGCGTTCTCTGGAAACACCATATATTTT
>few|TRBJ2-7|-|TRBV11-2
CASSLDGMGNPYEQYF
TGTGCCAGCAGCTTAGATGGAATGGGCAACCCCTACGAGCAGTACTTC
>-|TRBJ1-5|TRBD1|TRBV24-1
CATSDRQGAGEPQHF
TGTGCCACCAGTGATCGACAGGGAGCGGGGGAGCCCCAGCATTTT
>-|TRBJ2-5|TRBD2|TRBV25-1
CASERGGPQETQYF
TGTGCCAGCGAGCGGGGGGGCCCCCAAGAGACCCAGTACTTC
>-|TRBJ2-3|TRBD1|TRBV24-1
CATSDRSGDRGHDTQYF
TGTGCCACCAGTGATCGATCTGGGGACAGGGGGCATGATACGCAGTATTTT
>-|TRBJ1-6|-|TRBV6-5
CASSHDRRNSPLHF
TGTGCCAGCAGTCACGACAGGCGTAATTCACCCCTCCACTTT
>-|TRBJ2-5|-|TRBV11-2
CASSSPAETQYF
TGTGCCAGCAGCTCCCCGGCGGAGACCCAGTACTTC